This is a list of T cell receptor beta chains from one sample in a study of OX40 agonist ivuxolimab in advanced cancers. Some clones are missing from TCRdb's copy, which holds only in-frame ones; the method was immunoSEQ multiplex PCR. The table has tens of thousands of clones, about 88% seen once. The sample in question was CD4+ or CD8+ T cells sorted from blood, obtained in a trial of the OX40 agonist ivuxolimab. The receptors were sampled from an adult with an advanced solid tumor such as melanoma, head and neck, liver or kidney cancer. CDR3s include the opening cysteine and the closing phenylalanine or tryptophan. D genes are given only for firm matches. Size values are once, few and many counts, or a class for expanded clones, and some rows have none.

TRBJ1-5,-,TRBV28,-,CASSLGALNQPQHF,TGTGCCAGCAGTTTGGGGGCATTAAATCAGCCCCAGCATTTT
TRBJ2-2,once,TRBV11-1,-,CASSFALSDPENTGELFF,TGTGCCAGCAGCTTCGCTCTATCTGACCCCGAAAACACCGGGGAGCTGTTTTTT
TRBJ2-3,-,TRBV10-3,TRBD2,CAISETLAGGLTDTQYF,TGTGCCATCAGTGAGACTTTAGCGGGAGGCCTCACAGATACGCAGTATTTT
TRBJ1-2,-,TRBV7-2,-,CASSLDGQIYGYTF,TGTGCCAGCAGCTTAGACGGTCAGATCTATGGCTACACCTTC
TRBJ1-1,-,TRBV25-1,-,CASSGAGSWTEAFF,TGTGCCAGCAGCGGGGCCGGGTCATGGACTGAAGCTTTCTTT
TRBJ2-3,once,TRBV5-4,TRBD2,CASSLGLAGFSDTQYF,TGTGCCAGCAGCTTGGGACTAGCGGGGTTCTCGGATACGCAGTATTTT
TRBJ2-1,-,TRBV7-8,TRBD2,CASSSTSGSEGEQFF,TGTGCCAGCAGCTCGACTAGCGGGAGTGAGGGTGAGCAGTTCTTC
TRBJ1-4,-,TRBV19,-,CASSFGAREKLFF,TGTGCCAGTAGTTTCGGGGCAAGGGAAAAACTGTTTTTT
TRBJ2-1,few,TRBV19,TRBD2,CASSIGEGEAYNEQFF,TGTGCCAGTAGTATAGGGGAGGGAGAGGCCTACAATGAGCAGTTCTTC
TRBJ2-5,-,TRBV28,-,CASSLSLNGPQETQYF,TGTGCCAGCAGTTTGAGCCTAAACGGACCACAAGAGACCCAGTACTTC
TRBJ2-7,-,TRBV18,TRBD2,CASSPRTSASSYEQYF,TGTGCCAGCTCACCAAGGACTAGCGCTAGCTCCTACGAGCAGTACTTC
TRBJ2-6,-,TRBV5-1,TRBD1,CASSPGQISGANVLTF,TGCGCCAGCAGCCCGGGACAGATCTCTGGGGCCAACGTCCTGACTTTC
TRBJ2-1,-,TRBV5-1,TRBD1,CASSEAEGAYNEQFF,TGCGCCAGCAGCGAGGCTGAGGGGGCTTACAATGAGCAGTTCTTC
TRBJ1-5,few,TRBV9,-,CASSYQGNQPQHF,TGTGCCAGCAGTTATCAGGGTAATCAGCCCCAGCATTTT
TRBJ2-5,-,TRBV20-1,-,CSFASSETQYF,TGCAGTTTCGCCTCTTCAGAGACCCAGTACTTC
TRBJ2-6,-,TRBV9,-,CASSVGSSGANVLTF,TGTGCCAGCAGCGTAGGTAGCTCTGGGGCCAACGTCCTGACTTTC
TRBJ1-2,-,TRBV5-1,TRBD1,CASSPIDRGRVGYTF,TGCGCCAGCAGCCCTATCGACAGGGGGCGCGTTGGCTACACCTTC
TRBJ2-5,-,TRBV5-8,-,CASSAKTQYF,TGTGCCAGCAGCGCTAAGACCCAGTACTTC
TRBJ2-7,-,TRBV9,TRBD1,CASSASLGQGSYEQYF,TGTGCCAGCAGCGCGTCACTGGGACAGGGCTCCTACGAGCAGTACTTC
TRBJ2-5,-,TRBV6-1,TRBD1,CASSTGGIAETQYF,TGTGCCAGCAGTACAGGGGGCATCGCAGAGACCCAGTACTTC
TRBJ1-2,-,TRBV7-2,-,CASSFDLNYGYTF,TGTGCCAGCAGCTTTGACCTGAACTATGGCTACACCTTC
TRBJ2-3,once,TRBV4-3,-,CASSQDITDTQYF,TGCGCCAGCAGCCAAGATATCACTGATACGCAGTATTTT
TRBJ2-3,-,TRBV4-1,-,CASSRTTVAGEDTQYF,TGCGCCAGCAGCCGGACCACGGTGGCAGGGGAAGATACGCAGTATTTT
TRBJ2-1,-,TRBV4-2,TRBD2,CASSPGTSGRATFF,TGTGCCAGCAGCCCTGGGACTAGCGGGAGGGCAACATTCTTC
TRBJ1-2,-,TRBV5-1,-,CASSLGDSYTF,TGCGCCAGCAGCTTGGGGGACAGCTACACCTTC
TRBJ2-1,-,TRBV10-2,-,CASSVPSYNEQFF,TGCGCCAGCAGTGTCCCCTCCTACAATGAGCAGTTCTTC
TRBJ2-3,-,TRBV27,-,CASSLWQGMAHVNTQYF,TGTGCCAGCAGTTTATGGCAGGGTATGGCCCACGTAAATACGCAGTATTTT
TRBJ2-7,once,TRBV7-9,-,CASSFTGSEQYF,TGTGCCAGCAGCTTTACAGGGAGCGAGCAGTACTTC
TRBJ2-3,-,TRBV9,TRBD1,CASSADRDTQYF,TGTGCCAGCAGCGCGGACAGGGATACGCAGTATTTT
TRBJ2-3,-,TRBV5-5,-,CASSVGVPDTQYF,TGTGCCAGCAGCGTAGGGGTGCCAGATACGCAGTATTTT
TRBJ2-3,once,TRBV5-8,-,CASSFSHTQYF,TGTGCCAGCAGCTTCTCCCATACGCAGTATTTT
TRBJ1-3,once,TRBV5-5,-,CASSLVLEGNTIYF,TGTGCCAGCAGCTTAGTCCTAGAGGGAAACACCATATATTTT
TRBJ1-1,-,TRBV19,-,CASSNPRGDTEAFF,TGTGCCAGTAGTAACCCGCGAGGGGACACTGAAGCTTTCTTT
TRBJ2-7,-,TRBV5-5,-,CASSVQGSIYEQYF,TGTGCCAGCAGCGTGCAGGGGTCGATTTACGAGCAGTACTTC
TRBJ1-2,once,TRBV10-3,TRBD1,CAISETGVGGYTF,TGTGCCATCAGTGAGACAGGGGTGGGTGGCTACACCTTC
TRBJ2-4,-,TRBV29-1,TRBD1,CSAGQESNIQYF,TGCAGCGCCGGACAGGAATCGAACATTCAGTACTTC
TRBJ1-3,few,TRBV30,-,CAWSSGNTIYF,TGTGCCTGGTCCTCTGGAAACACCATATATTTT
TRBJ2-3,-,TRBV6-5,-,CASSSLFSSTDTQYF,TGTGCCAGCAGTTCTTTATTCTCTAGCACAGATACGCAGTATTTT
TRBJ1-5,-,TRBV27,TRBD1,CASKPGQGFFQPQHF,TGTGCCAGCAAACCGGGACAGGGTTTCTTTCAGCCCCAGCATTTT
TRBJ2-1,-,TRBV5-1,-,CASRRDSYNEQFF,TGCGCCAGCAGGCGGGACAGCTACAATGAGCAGTTCTTC
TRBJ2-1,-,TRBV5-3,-,CARNRDPEWFF,TGTGCCAGAAACCGGGACCCGGAATGGTTCTTC
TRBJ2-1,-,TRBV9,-,CASSVAQYNEQFF,TGTGCCAGCAGCGTAGCACAATACAATGAGCAGTTCTTC
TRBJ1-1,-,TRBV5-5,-,CASSLEGHQNTEAFF,TGTGCCAGCAGCTTGGAGGGGCACCAGAACACTGAAGCTTTCTTT
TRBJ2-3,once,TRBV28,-,CASSARGRRTDTQYF,TGTGCCAGCTCCGCCAGAGGGAGACGCACAGATACGCAGTATTTT
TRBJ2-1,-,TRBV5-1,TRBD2,CASSPAGVRNNEQFF,TGCGCCAGCAGCCCAGCGGGAGTGCGGAACAATGAGCAGTTCTTC
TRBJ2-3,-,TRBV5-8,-,CASSLGGLTGTSTDTQYF,TGTGCCAGCAGCTTGGGGGGCCTGACAGGGACTAGCACAGATACGCAGTATTTT
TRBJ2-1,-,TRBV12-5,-,CASGPGTTYNEQFF,TGTGCTAGTGGCCCCGGGACCACCTACAATGAGCAGTTCTTC
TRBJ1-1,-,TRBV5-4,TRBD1,CASSLGGTGATEAFF,TGTGCCAGCAGCTTGGGCGGGACAGGGGCTACTGAAGCTTTCTTT
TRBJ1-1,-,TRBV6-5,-,CASSYSPLTEAFF,TGTGCCAGCAGTTACTCCCCGTTAACTGAAGCTTTCTTT